Each of the 31 T cell receptor beta chains below was sequenced from the same sample in a study of PD-L1 blockade in urothelial cancer. Described time point: pretreatment peripheral blood. Sequencing was performed with immunoSEQ multiplex PCR; in TCRdb, only in-frame clones are kept and a portion is missing. The sample comprises roughly 91,000 clones, approximately 81% of which are singletons, and 13% to 15% rests with the top ten. The sample in question was PBMCs, obtained around atezolizumab (anti-PD-L1) treatment. The receptors come from a man in his 60s with urothelial cancer.

The chain links TRBV7-2 to TRBJ2-7, with D possibly TRBD1 on 5 matching bases. Germline CDR1 and CDR2: SGHTA and FQGNSA. Trimming removed 1 base at V and 4 bases at J, with 11 bases between. The CDR3 is made up of 14 amino acids. DNA of the CDR3: TGTGCCAGCAGCTTAGGGGGCCTCAGTTACGAGCAGTACTTC. Protein: CASSLGGLSYEQYF.

The CDR3 is CASSQDLPRPDTQYF. The CDR3 DNA sequence: TGCGCCAGCAGCCAAGATTTACCGAGGCCAGATACGCAGTATTTT. The V call is TRBV4-3, the J call TRBJ2-3; D not resolved. This CDR3 has 15 amino acids. Germline V gene data show CDR1 as LGHNA and CDR2 as YSLEER. V dropped 0 bases and J dropped 4 bases, with 11 bases sitting between them.

This sequence joins TRBV30 and TRBJ2-5; D perhaps matches TRBD1 (6 bases). V was clipped by 2 bases and J by 3 bases, with 13 bases between them. This CDR3 has 14 residues. Germline lookup yields CDR1 GTSNPN and CDR2 SVGIG (reference sequence). The CDR3 DNA reads as TGTGCCTGGAGTCCCAGGACAGTGGAAGAGACCCAGTACTTC. The encoded protein is CAWSPRTVEETQYF.

The V gene is TRBV6-5, the J gene TRBJ2-7, with 10 bases aligning to TRBD2. The ends lost 0 bases at V and 4 bases at J; junction bases unmatched: 6. CDR3 length: 16 residues. Germline V CDR1 and CDR2: MNHEY, SVGAGI. The CDR3 reads CASSYSSGRANYEQYF. The CDR3 DNA reads as TGTGCCAGCAGTTACTCGAGCGGGAGGGCCAATTACGAGCAGTACTTC.

V usage is TRBV7-9 and J usage is TRBJ1-1; possibly TRBD1 for D (6 bases). Trimming stripped 5 bases from V and 4 bases from J, with 14 bases between. Germline V lookup: CDR1 SEHNR, CDR2 FQNEAQ (reference sequence). The length of the CDR3 is 14 residues. CDR3 protein: CASSQPGHRTEAFF. The CDR3 region has the DNA TGTGCCAGCAGCCAACCGGGACACCGCACTGAAGCTTTCTTT.

The J gene is TRBJ2-7, the V gene TRBV5-4; 9 nucleotides align to TRBD2. Per germline, CDR1 SGHNT and CDR2 YYREEE (reference sequence). There are 14 residues in the CDR3. V was pared by 0 bases and J by 3 bases, with 1 base of the junction left unmatched. Here the CDR3 DNA reads TGTGCCAGCAGCTTGGTGCGGGGGGGCTACGAGCAGTACTTC. The encoded protein is CASSLVRGGYEQYF.

The gene calls are TRBV21-1 and TRBJ1-1; the table's D gene call, TRBD1, was not cross checked with the DNA. TRBV21-1 is classified as a pseudogene. The CDR3 loop spans 16 amino acids. The CDR3 loop is CASSRNADRGNTEAFF. CDR3 DNA sequence: TGTGCCAGCAGCAGGAACGCCGACAGGGGGAACACTGAAGCTTTCTTT.

In its sample, this clone was seen once. The chain recombines TRBV12-1 with TRBJ1-2; TRBD1 is taken as the D call from the table, unchecked against the DNA. TRBV12-1 is listed as a pseudogene. This CDR3 comprises 16 residues. CDR3 sequence (DNA): TGTGCCAGCAGCTTTCGGACAGGGGGCATGAGGTATGGCTACACCTTC. Protein product: CASSFRTGGMRYGYTF.

This chain uses TRBV6-1 with TRBJ1-2; no definite D call. Between the trimmed V and J ends, which lost 11 bases and 8 bases, there was a span of 21 bases. The CDR3 is 13 amino acids. Per germline, CDR1 MNHNS and CDR2 SASEGT. The CDR3 protein is CASRDGQPGGYTF. Here the CDR3 DNA reads TGTGCCTCCCGGGATGGGCAGCCGGGAGGCTACACCTTC.

The rearrangement uses TRBV20-1 and TRBJ2-7; D is uncertain. The CDR3 is 11 residues long. V lost 5 bases and J 6 bases, leaving 11 bases between the germline ends. Germline-derived CDR1 and CDR2 are DFQATT and SNEGSKA (reference sequence). CDR3 in amino acids: CSASWAAEQYF. Written as DNA, the CDR3 is TGCAGTGCTTCCTGGGCAGCCGAGCAGTACTTC.

This rearrangement joins TRBV28 to TRBJ1-2; perhaps TRBD1 as D (6 bases). The germline V gene encodes CDR1 MDHEN and CDR2 SYDVKM. V was cut by 6 bases and J by 4 bases, with 18 bases left in between. The CDR3 has 15 amino acids. The DNA of the CDR3 is TGTGCCAGCAGAATAGACAGGCGCGGTATCTATGGCTACACCTTC. Amino acids: CASRIDRRGIYGYTF.

This sequence joins TRBV7-9 and TRBJ2-5; D remains unclear. The CDR3 has 14 residues. The germline V gene encodes CDR1 SEHNR and CDR2 FQNEAQ (reference sequence). V shed 4 bases and J shed 2 bases, with 11 bases lying between them. The CDR3 DNA is TGTGCCAGCAGCTCTAGACCGGTTCAAGAGACCCAGTACTTC. It yields the protein CASSSRPVQETQYF.

The chain employs TRBV7-9 and TRBJ2-7; 14 nucleotides agree with TRBD2. The germline V gene has CDR1 SEHNR and CDR2 FQNEAQ (reference sequence). This CDR3 spans 16 amino acids. V lost 5 bases and J lost 3; bases outside the gene matches: 6. CDR3 protein: CASSPRGLAGVYEQYF. DNA for the CDR3: TGTGCCAGCAGCCCCCGGGGACTAGCGGGAGTCTACGAGCAGTACTTC.

This chain connects TRBV2 to TRBJ1-1; D remains ambiguous. Germline V CDR1 and CDR2: SNHLY, FYNNEI. The CDR3 totals 13 residues. Between the trimmed V and J ends, which lost 7 bases and 0 bases, there was a span of 9 bases. The CDR3 DNA reads TGTGCCAGCATGTGGAGGGTGAACACTGAAGCTTTCTTT. Translating it yields CASMWRVNTEAFF.

J is TRBJ1-1 and V is TRBV6-6, with D possibly being TRBD1 (5 bases). Per the germline V gene, CDR1 is MNHNY and CDR2 is SVGAGI (reference sequence). The CDR3 has 13 residues. V lost 2 bases, J lost 4 bases, and 8 bases lay in between. In DNA form, the CDR3 reads TGTGCCAGCAGTTACCCCGGGGGCACTGAAGCTTTCTTT. Translating it yields CASSYPGGTEAFF.

V is TRBV6-1 and J is TRBJ2-1; TRBD1 matches at 8 bases. The V segment lost 5 bases and the J segment 6 bases; nucleotides outside the gene matches: 9. In germline, CDR1 is MNHNS, CDR2 SASEGT. The CDR3 runs 15 residues. The CDR3 bases are TGTGCCAGCAGTCCTGGGGGGACAGGAGCCAATGAGCAGTTCTTC. Translation gives CASSPGGTGANEQFF.

The gene calls are TRBV19 and TRBJ2-7; 8 positions match TRBD2. The length of the CDR3 is 15 residues. In germline, CDR1 is LNHDA, CDR2 SQIVND (reference sequence). J lost 1 base, V lost 5 bases, and 7 bases had no gene match. CDR3 in amino acids: CASSLGLGRSYEQYF. The CDR3 bases are TGTGCCAGTAGTCTGGGACTAGGGAGGTCCTACGAGCAGTACTTC.

The chain combines TRBV2 with TRBJ1-1; D remains unclear. Germline-derived CDR1 and CDR2 are SNHLY and FYNNEI. Trimming shortened V by 4 bases and J by 0 bases, and 12 bases separated the two germline ends. This CDR3 comprises 15 residues. The CDR3 region has the DNA TGTGCCAGCAGTGTGGGCAGGTCGGTGAACACTGAAGCTTTCTTT. Amino acids: CASSVGRSVNTEAFF.

The genes are TRBV18 and TRBJ2-1, with D possibly being TRBD2 (6 bases). The CDR3 covers 16 residues. V lost 4 bases to trimming and J lost 5 bases, with 18 bases between them. Germline V gene sequence: CDR1 KGHSH, CDR2 LQKENI. CDR3 loop: CASSRNVGGTHNEQFF. CDR3 nucleotides: TGTGCCAGCTCACGTAATGTCGGCGGGACTCACAATGAGCAGTTCTTC.

J is TRBJ1-1 and V is TRBV19; D may be TRBD1 (6 bases). V lost 7 bases and J 7 bases, leaving 19 bases between the germline ends. The CDR3 has 14 residues. CDR1 and CDR2 (germline): LNHDA, SQIVND (reference sequence). The CDR3 region is CASKPQGTVGEAFF. The CDR3 DNA reads TGTGCCAGTAAACCACAGGGAACGGTAGGTGAAGCTTTCTTT.

The chain is built from TRBV5-1 and TRBJ2-5, with 9 bases matching TRBD1. Trimming removed 2 bases from V and 5 bases from J; junction bases left unmatched: 7. The CDR3 extends over 15 amino acids. Germline V CDR1 and CDR2: SGHRS, YFSETQ. CDR3 region: CASSFDRGIRETQYF. The CDR3 DNA reads TGCGCCAGCAGCTTCGACAGGGGGATCCGCGAGACCCAGTACTTC.

The chain couples TRBV9 to TRBJ1-5; D possibly corresponds to TRBD1 (5 bases). V lost 7 bases and J lost 5, with 10 bases in between. There are 12 residues in the CDR3. Germline V gives CDR1 SGDLS, CDR2 YYNGEE. In nucleotides, the CDR3 is TGTGCCAGCGGGGGGTTGCATCAGCCCCAGCATTTT. Its translation: CASGGLHQPQHF.

This clone has a single count. The rearrangement links TRBV6-6 to TRBJ2-7; D is perhaps TRBD2 (6 bases). V was trimmed by 0 bases and J by 5 bases, leaving 11 bases between them. The germline V gene encodes CDR1 MNHNY and CDR2 SVGAGI (reference sequence). The length of the CDR3 is 14 residues. The CDR3 protein is CASSYSLAPNEQYF. In DNA, the CDR3 is TGTGCCAGCAGTTACTCGCTAGCGCCCAACGAGCAGTACTTC.

The V gene is TRBV18, the J gene TRBJ1-5, with 8 bases lining up with TRBD1. This CDR3 contains 14 residues. J lost 2 bases, V lost 5 bases, and 2 bases had no gene match. Germline CDR1 KGHSH, CDR2 LQKENI. The CDR3 reads CASSEQGGNQPQHF. In DNA, the CDR3 is TGTGCCAGCTCAGAACAGGGGGGCAATCAGCCCCAGCATTTT.

V usage is TRBV4-2 and J usage is TRBJ2-2; perhaps TRBD1 as D (6 bases). Germline CDR1 is LGHNA and CDR2 is YNFKEQ. Trimming left V 1 base short and J 0 bases short, with 15 bases between. The CDR3 runs to 18 residues. The CDR3 nucleotides read TGTGCCAGCAGCCAAGCAGCAGGGACAACAACGAACACCGGGGAGCTGTTTTTT. As protein: CASSQAAGTTTNTGELFF.

The V and J genes are TRBV4-1 and TRBJ1-1; 7 bases are shared with TRBD1. V shed 5 bases and J 3 bases; nucleotides not matched to a gene: 12. Germline V CDR1 and CDR2: MGHRA, YSYEKL. The CDR3 covers 16 residues. The DNA for the CDR3 is TGCGCCAGCAGCGAAAGACAGGGAGAGATTTACACTGAAGCTTTCTTT. Translation: CASSERQGEIYTEAFF.

This chain joins TRBV9 and TRBJ2-7, with TRBD2 identical over 8 bases. The CDR3 runs 15 residues. Germline V lookup: CDR1 SGDLS, CDR2 YYNGEE. After removal of 3 bases from V and 6 bases from J, the junction contained 11 bases not matched to a gene. The CDR3 sequence is CASSGPGLGGVEQYF. In nucleotides, the CDR3 is TGTGCCAGCAGCGGACCGGGACTAGGCGGAGTCGAGCAGTACTTC.

V gene TRBV5-1 combines with J gene TRBJ2-7, with unresolved D. The CDR3 consists of 14 residues. Germline loops: CDR1 SGHRS, CDR2 YFSETQ. With 0 bases removed from V and 0 bases from J, the gap between germline ends came to 7 bases. In DNA, the CDR3 is TGCGCCAGCAGCTTGGACGTCGGCTCCTACGAGCAGTACTTC. Translating it yields CASSLDVGSYEQYF.

This clone has only one observation. The chain employs TRBV5-1 and TRBJ2-2; weak D call: TRBD2 (6 bases). From germline, CDR1 is SGHRS and CDR2 YFSETQ. The CDR3 is 17 amino acids. The V end was cut by 2 bases, the J end by 1 base, with 15 bases between. The DNA of the CDR3 is TGCGCCAGCAGCTTAATGAAAGGGCGGGAGAACACCGGGGAGCTGTTTTTT. This encodes CASSLMKGRENTGELFF.

The J gene is TRBJ2-7, the V gene TRBV6-5; D possibly corresponds to TRBD1 (6 bases). CDR1 and CDR2 (germline): MNHEY, SVGAGI. V dropped 5 bases and J dropped 2 bases, with 16 bases sitting between them. CDR3 size: 15 residues. The chain's CDR3 is CASSRTDRKPYEQYF. Written as DNA, the CDR3 is TGTGCCAGCAGTAGGACAGACCGAAAACCCTACGAGCAGTACTTC.

The chain uses TRBV7-8 and TRBJ2-1; 11 positions match TRBD1. Germline V CDR1 and CDR2: SGHVS, FQNEAQ. This CDR3 contains 18 residues. V shed 0 bases, J shed 1 base, and the junction held 5 bases outside the gene matches. The CDR3 DNA follows: TGTGCCAGCAGCTTAGCTAGGACAGGGGGCTTATCCTACAATGAGCAGTTCTTC. Its translation: CASSLARTGGLSYNEQFF.